One sample yielded the 3 T cell receptor beta chains listed below, sequenced in a study of regulatory T cells in long-lasting Graves disease. The time point was: newly diagnosed GD, antithyroid drugs for less than 3 months. RNA isolated from PBMCs was used to make the TCR library. Building the TCR beta libraries relied on iRepertoire HTBI primers, and CDR3 regions underwent Arm-PCR. TCRdb called the multiplex PCR reads again in MiXCR, with one record for every CDR3 protein. Altogether roughly 420,000 distinct CDR3 sequences are present, over 15% being singletons, with the ten largest covering approximately 11%. The data also belong to a second study, concerning T cells in Graves' hyperthyroidism and ophthalmopathy.

The sequencing used peripheral blood mononuclear cells (PBMCs), collected at new diagnosis, from a patient treated with antithyroid drugs. The receptors were gathered from a woman in her 30s with Graves disease.

At least ten counts were recorded for this clonotype. CDR3 residues: CASSTGIGNTEAFF. In nucleotides, the CDR3 is TGTGCCAGCAGTACCGGGATTGGGAACACTGAAGCTTTCTTT. The rearrangement links TRBV12-3 or TRBV12-4 to TRBJ1-1; D is unclear. Trimming removed 5 bases at V and 1 base at J, with 11 bases between. CDR3 length equals 14 residues.

This clonotype came up many times. The chain links TRBV5-1 to TRBJ2-2; 13 bases fit TRBD2. V trimming: 4 bases; J trimming: 4 bases; junction bases outside the gene matches: 4. The CDR3 contains 16 residues. Germline V gene lookup returns CDR1 SGHRS and CDR2 YFSETQ. The chain's CDR3 is CASSGGLAGSTGELFF. The CDR3 bases are TGCGCCAGCAGCGGGGGACTAGCGGGAAGCACCGGGGAGCTGTTTTTT.

This clonotype showed up just a few times. V is TRBV29-1 and J is TRBJ2-7, with a tentative D call TRBD2 (5 bases). Looked up from germline, CDR1 is SQVTM and CDR2 is ANQGSEA. CDR3 length equals 13 residues. V was pared by 7 bases and J by 6 bases, with 19 bases between. The CDR3 region is CSAEGGLTSEQYF. Written as DNA, the CDR3 is TGCAGCGCCGAGGGCGGCCTAACATCCGAGCAGTACTTC.